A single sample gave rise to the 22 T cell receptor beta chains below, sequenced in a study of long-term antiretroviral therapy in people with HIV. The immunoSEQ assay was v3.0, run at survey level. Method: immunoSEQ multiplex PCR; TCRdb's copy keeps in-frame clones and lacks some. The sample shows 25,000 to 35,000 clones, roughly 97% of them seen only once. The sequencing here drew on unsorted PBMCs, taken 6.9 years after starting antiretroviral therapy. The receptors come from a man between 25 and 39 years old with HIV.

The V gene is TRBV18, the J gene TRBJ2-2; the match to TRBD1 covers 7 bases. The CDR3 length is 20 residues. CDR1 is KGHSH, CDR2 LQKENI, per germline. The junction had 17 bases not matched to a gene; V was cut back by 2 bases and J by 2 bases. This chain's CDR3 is CASSPLQRGPATANTGELFF. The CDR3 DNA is TGTGCCAGCTCACCATTACAGAGGGGGCCCGCGACCGCTAACACCGGGGAGCTGTTTTTT. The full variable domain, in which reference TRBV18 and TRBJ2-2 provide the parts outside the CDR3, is NAGVMQNPRHLVRRRGQEARLRCSPMKGHSHVYWYRQLPEEGLKFMVYLQKENIIDESGMPKERFSAEFPKEGPSILRIQQVVRGDSAAYFCASSPLQRGPATANTGELFFGEGSRLTVL.

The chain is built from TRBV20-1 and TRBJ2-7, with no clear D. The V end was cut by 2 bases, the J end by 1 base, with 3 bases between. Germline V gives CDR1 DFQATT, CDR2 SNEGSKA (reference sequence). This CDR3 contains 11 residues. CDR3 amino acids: CSARRSYEQYF. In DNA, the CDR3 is TGCAGTGCTAGAAGATCCTACGAGCAGTACTTC.

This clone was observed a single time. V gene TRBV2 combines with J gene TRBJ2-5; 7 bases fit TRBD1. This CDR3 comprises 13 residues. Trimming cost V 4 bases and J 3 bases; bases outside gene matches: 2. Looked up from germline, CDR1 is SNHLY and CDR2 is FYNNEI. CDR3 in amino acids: CASSVGQKETQYF. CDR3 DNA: TGTGCCAGCAGTGTGGGACAGAAAGAGACCCAGTACTTC.

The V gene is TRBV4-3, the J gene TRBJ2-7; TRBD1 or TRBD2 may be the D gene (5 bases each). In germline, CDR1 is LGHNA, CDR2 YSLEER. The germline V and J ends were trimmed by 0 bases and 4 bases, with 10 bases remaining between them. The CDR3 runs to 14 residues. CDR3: CASSQDWGSYEQYF. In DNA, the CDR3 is TGCGCCAGCAGCCAAGATTGGGGGAGTTACGAGCAGTACTTC.

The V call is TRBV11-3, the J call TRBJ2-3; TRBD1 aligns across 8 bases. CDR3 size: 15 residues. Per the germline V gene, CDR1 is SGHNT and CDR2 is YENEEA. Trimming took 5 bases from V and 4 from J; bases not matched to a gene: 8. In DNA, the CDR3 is TGTGCCAGCAGCCAACAGGGGGGAGAAGCAGATACGCAGTATTTT. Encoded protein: CASSQQGGEADTQYF.

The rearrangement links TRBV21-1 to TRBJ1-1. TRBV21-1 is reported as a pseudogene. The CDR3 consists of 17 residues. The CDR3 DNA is TGTGCCAGCACCAAAACCCGGGACTCTAAGGCGAACACTGAAGCTTTCTTT. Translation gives CASTKTRDSKANTEAFF.

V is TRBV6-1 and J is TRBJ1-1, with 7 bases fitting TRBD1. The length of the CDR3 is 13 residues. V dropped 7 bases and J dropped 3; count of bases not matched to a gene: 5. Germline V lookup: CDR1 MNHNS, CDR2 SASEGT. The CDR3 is CASKGQTDTEAFF. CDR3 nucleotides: TGTGCCAGCAAGGGACAGACGGACACTGAAGCTTTCTTT.

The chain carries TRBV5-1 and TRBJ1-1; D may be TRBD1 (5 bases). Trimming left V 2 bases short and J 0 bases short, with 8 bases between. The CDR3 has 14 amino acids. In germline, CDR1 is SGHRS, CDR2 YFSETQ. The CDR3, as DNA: TGCGCCAGCAGCTTCGTAGGGGTGAACACTGAAGCTTTCTTT. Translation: CASSFVGVNTEAFF.

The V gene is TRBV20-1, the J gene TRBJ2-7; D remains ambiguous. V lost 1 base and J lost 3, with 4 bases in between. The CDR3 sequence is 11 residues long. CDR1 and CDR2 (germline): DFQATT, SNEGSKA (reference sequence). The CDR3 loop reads CSARVDYEQYF. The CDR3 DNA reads TGCAGTGCTAGAGTCGACTACGAGCAGTACTTC.

The CDR3 spells CASSYSGDTQYF. The CDR3 bases are TGTGCCAGCAGTTACTCGGGGGATACGCAGTATTTT. The V gene is TRBV6-5, the J gene TRBJ2-3, with no clear D. The CDR3 is made up of 12 amino acids. V was cut by 0 bases and J by 6 bases, with 4 bases left in between. Germline CDR1 and CDR2: MNHEY and SVGAGI.

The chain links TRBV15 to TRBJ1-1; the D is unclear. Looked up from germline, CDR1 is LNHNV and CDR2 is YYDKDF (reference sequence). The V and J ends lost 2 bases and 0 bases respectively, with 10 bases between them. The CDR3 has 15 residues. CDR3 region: CATSRPSRMNTEAFF. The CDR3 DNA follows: TGTGCCACCAGCAGACCAAGTAGGATGAACACTGAAGCTTTCTTT. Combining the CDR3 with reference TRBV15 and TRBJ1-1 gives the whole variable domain DAMVIQNPRYQVTQFGKPVTLSCSQTLNHNVMYWYQQKSSQAPKLLFHYYDKDFNNEADTPDNFQSRRPNTSFCFLDIRSPGLGDTAMYLCATSRPSRMNTEAFFGQGTRLTVV.

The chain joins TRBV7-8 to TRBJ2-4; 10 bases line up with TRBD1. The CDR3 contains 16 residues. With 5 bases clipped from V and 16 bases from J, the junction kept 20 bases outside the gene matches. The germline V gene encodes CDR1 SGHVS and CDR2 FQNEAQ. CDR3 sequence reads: CASSPVRDRGISSFYF. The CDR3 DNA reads TGTGCCAGCAGCCCCGTGCGGGACAGGGGCATTTCCTCGTTTTACTTC.

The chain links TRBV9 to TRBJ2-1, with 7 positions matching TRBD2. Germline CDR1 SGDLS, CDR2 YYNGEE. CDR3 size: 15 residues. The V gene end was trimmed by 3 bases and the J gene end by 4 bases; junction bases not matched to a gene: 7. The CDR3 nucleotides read TGTGCCAGCAGCGGGCGGGGGATAGTGTACAATGAGCAGTTCTTC. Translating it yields CASSGRGIVYNEQFF.

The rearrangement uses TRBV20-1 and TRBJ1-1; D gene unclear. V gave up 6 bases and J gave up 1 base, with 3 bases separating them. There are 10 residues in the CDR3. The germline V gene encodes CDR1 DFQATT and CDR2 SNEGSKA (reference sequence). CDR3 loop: CSAPNTEAFF. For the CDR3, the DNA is TGCAGTGCACCGAACACTGAAGCTTTCTTT.

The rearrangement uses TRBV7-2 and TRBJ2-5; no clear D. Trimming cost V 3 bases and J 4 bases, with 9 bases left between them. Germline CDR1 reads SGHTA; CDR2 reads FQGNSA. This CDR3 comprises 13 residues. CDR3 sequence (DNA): TGTGCCAGCAGCTTGTGGGAACCAGAGACCCAGTACTTC. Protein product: CASSLWEPETQYF.

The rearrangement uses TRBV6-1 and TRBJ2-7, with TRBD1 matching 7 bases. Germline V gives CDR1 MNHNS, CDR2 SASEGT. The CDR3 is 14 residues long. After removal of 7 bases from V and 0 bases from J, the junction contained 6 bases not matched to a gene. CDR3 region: CASKDRVSSYEQYF. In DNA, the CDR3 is TGTGCCAGCAAAGACAGGGTAAGCTCCTACGAGCAGTACTTC.

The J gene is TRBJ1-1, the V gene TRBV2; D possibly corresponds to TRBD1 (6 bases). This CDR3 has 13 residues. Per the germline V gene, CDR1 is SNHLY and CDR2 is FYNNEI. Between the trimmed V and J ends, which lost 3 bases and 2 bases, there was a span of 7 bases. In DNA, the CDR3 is TGTGCCAGCAGTGAGGGGGCTAACACTGAAGCTTTCTTT. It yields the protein CASSEGANTEAFF.

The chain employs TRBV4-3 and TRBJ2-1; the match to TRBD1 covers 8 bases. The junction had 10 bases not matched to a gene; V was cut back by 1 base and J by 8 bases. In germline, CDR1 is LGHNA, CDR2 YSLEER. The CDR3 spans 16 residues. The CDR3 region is CASSQGGRGRIDEQFF. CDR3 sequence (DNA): TGCGCCAGCAGCCAAGGGGGCAGGGGGCGCATCGATGAGCAGTTCTTC.

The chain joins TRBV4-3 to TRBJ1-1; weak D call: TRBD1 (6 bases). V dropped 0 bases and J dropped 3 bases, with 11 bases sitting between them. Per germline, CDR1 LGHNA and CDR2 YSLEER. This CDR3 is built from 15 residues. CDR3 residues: CASSQERGIDTEAFF. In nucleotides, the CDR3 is TGCGCCAGCAGCCAAGAAAGGGGGATTGACACTGAAGCTTTCTTT.

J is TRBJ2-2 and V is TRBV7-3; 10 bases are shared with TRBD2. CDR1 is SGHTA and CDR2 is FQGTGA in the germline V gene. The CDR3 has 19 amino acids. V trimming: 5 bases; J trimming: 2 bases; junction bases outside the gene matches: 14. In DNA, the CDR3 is TGTGCCAGCAGCCCCCCGGCTAGCGGGAGACTACATAACACCGGGGAGCTGTTTTTT. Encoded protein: CASSPPASGRLHNTGELFF.

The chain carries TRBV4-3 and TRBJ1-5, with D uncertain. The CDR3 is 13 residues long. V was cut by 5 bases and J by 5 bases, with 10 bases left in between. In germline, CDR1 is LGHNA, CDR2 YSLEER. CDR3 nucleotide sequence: TGCGCCAGCAGCGCTAGCCGGGATCAGCCCCAGCATTTT. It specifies CASSASRDQPQHF.

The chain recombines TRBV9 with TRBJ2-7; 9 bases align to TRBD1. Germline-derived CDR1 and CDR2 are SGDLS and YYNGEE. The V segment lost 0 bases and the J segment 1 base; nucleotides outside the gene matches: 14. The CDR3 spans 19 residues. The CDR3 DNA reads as TGTGCCAGCAGCGTAGTGGAACAGGGGGCTGACTGGCCTTCCTACGAGCAGTACTTC. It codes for CASSVVEQGADWPSYEQYF.